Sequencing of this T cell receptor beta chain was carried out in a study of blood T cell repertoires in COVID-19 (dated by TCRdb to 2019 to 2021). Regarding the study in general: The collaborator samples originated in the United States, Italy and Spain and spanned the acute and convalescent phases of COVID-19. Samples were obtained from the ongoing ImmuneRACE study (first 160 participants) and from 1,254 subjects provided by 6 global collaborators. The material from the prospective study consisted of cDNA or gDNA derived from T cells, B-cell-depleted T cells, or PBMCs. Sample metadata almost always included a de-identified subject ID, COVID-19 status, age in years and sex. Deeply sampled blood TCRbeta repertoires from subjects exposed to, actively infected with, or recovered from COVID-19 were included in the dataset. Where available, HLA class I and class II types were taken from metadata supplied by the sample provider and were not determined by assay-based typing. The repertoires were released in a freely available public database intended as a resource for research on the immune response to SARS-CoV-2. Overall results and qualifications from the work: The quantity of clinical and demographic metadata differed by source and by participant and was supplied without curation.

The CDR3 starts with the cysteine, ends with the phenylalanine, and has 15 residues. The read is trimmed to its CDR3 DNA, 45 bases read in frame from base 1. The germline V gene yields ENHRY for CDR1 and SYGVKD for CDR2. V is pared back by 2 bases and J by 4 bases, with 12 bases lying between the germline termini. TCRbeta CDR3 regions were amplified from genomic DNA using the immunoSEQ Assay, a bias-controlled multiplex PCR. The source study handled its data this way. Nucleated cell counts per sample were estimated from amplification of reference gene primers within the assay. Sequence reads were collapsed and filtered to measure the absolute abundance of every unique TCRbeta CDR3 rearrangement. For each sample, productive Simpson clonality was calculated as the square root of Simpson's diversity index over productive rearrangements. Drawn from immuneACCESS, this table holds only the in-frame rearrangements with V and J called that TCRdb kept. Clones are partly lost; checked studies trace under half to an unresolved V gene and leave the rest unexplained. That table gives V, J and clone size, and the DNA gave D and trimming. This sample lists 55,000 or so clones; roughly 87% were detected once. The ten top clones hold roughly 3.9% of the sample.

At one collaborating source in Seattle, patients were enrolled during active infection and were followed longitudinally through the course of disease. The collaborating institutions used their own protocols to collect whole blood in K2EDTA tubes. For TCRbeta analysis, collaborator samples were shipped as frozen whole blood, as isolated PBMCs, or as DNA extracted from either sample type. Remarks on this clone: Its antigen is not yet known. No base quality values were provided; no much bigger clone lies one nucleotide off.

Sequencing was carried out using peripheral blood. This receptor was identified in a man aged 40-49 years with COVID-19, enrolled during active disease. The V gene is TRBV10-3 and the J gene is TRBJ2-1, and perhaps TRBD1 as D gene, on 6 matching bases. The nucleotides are TGTGCCATCAGTGAGCTTGGACAGACGTACAATGAGCAGTTCTTC. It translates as CAISELGQTYNEQFF.